The present T cell receptor beta chain was sequenced within a study of T cell changes during pregnancy in multiple sclerosis. The repertoire was sequenced with immunoSEQ multiplex PCR; TCRdb's copy has only in-frame clones and lacks some. The repertoire includes around 28,000 clones, 75% to 95% of them detected once, and 4.3% sits in the top ten. This CDR3 contains 16 residues. Germline assignment: CDR1 SNHLY and CDR2 FYNNEI. V gave up 4 bases and J gave up 2 bases; unmatched junction bases: 9. The clonotype was recovered from a female donor with multiple sclerosis, enrolled in a pregnancy study. The sample in question was CD8+ T cells from peripheral blood mononuclear cells, obtained in the second trimester of pregnancy. This sequence joins TRBV2 and TRBJ2-7; 9 bases match TRBD1. CDR3 loop: CASSGRDREITYEQYF. CDR3 nucleotide sequence: TGTGCCAGCAGTGGTCGGGACAGGGAGATTACCTACGAGCAGTACTTC.